This record covers a single TCR beta chain. This receptor's antigen is unknown. Per-base qualities were not stored, and no clone one base away is much larger. The time point label for this specimen denotes: cells obtained before transplantation from donor or recipient. CD3+CD4+ and CD3+CD8+ populations were FACS-sorted from unstimulated pre-transplant donor and recipient cells taken from spleen or lymph nodes. Libraries were prepared through the immunoSEQ multiplex PCR assay. In most patients, genomic DNA was isolated using the Qiagen DNeasy Blood and Tissue Kit and sent frozen to Adaptive Biotechnologies for TCR sequencing. Adaptive Biotechnologies carried out high-throughput TCR-beta CDR3 sequencing of genomic DNA for most patients. The authors' analysis ran thus. Adaptive's ImmunoSEQ software was the source of the TCR sequencing data for fewer than 20 patients, while three other patients were processed with MiXCR and VDJtools. CD4 versus CD8 sorting errors were corrected by removing sequences found in both subsets at a frequency ratio below 5:1. CDR3 nucleotide sequences shared between donor and recipient were removed because their origin could not be assigned. To count as alloreactive, a clone needed at least 2-fold expansion over unstimulated cells and a minimum CFSE-low frequency of 0.002% (template counts) or 0.001% (read counts). Clones were considered mappable if detected in sequenced pre-transplant spleen, lymph node, or MLR CFSE-low populations of the donor or recipient. The cumulative frequency of alloreactive clones was calculated as a percentage of all sequences, weighted by copy number. The immuneACCESS repertoire file appears here via TCRdb, limited to in-frame rearrangements. These files lack a portion of the clones; in checked studies, under half of the deficit traces to unresolved V genes, and the cause of the others is not known. V and J calls and clone size come straight from that table; D and trimming were deduced from the DNA. The sample has about 90,000 clones on record, around 90% of them singletons. The ten most abundant clones make up under 0.55% of the sample.

This record comes from a study of graft-versus-host responses after intestinal transplantation (dated by TCRdb to the early 2020s). Study-wide context: The transplants that recipients received were multivisceral, liver-intestinal, or isolated intestinal. All recipients received anti-thymocyte globulin induction followed by maintenance tacrolimus and steroids for approximately 3 years. After intestinal transplantation, graft-versus-host and host-versus-graft alloreactive T cell clones were followed in the graft, circulation and bone marrow using bulk TCR-beta CDR3 sequencing. Alloreactive clones were identified by sequencing pre-transplant mixed lymphocyte reaction products and comparing them with unstimulated pre-transplant donor and recipient T cells. Of the roughly 25 intestinal transplant recipients enrolled in the cohort, one of whom was a retransplant, 3 patients without pretransplant specimens were excluded. A peak of at least 4% donor T cells among recipient peripheral blood mononuclear cells was the definition used for donor T cell macrochimerism. Instead of going to the commercial service, samples from a few later patients were sequenced in-house on an Illumina MiSeq and processed with MiXCR. General findings and caveats noted by the study authors: Peak levels of circulating GvH clones were associated with declines in HvG clones early after transplant. Patients with donor T cell macrochimerism had high GvH to HvG T cell clonal ratios in their allografts. GvH clones were detected in recipient bone marrow, and some appeared earlier in ileal mucosa or blood, consistent with an intestinal mucosal origin. Conclusions were limited by the relatively low number and heterogeneity of intestinal transplant patients.

Sequencing was performed on unstimulated CD8+ T cells sorted from spleen or lymph node cells, taken before intestinal transplant. This sequence was found in a human donor who received an intestinal transplant.

The CDR3: CSVEQGASYEQYF. Here is the DNA: TGCAGCGTTGAACAGGGGGCCTCCTACGAGCAGTACTTC. The chain joins TRBV29-1 to TRBJ2-7, with 8 bases in between that match TRBD1. As encoded in the germline V gene, CDR1 is SQVTM while CDR2 is ANQGSEA. From its cysteine to its phenylalanine, the CDR3 spans 13 amino acids. Here the CDR3 DNA is all that survives: 39 bases in frame from base 1. From V the trimming removes 2 bases and from J it removes 0 bases, while the gene matches leave 0 bases of the junction unaccounted for.